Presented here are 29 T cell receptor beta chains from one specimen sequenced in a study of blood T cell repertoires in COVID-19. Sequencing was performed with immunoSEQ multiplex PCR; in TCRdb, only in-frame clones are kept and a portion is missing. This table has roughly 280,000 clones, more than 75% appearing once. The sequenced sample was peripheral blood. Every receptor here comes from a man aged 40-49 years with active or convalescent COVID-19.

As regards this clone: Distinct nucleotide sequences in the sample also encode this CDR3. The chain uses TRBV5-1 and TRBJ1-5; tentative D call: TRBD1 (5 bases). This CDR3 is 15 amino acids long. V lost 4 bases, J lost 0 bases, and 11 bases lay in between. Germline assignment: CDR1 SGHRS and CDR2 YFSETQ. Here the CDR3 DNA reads TGCGCCAGCAGCCCTACGGGGGATAGCAATCAGCCCCAGCATTTT. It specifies CASSPTGDSNQPQHF.

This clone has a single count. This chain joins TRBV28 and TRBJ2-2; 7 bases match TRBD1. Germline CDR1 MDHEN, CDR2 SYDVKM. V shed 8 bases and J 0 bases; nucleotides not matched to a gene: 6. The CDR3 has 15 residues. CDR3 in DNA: TGTGCCAGCCTTACCGGGACAGCGAACACCGGGGAGCTGTTTTTT. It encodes CASLTGTANTGELFF.

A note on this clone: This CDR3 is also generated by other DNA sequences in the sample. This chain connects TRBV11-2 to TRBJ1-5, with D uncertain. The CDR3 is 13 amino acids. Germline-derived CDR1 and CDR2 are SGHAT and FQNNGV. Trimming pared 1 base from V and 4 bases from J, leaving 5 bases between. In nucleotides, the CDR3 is TGTGCCAGCAGCTTAGGTCTGAATCAGCCCCAGCATTTT. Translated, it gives CASSLGLNQPQHF.

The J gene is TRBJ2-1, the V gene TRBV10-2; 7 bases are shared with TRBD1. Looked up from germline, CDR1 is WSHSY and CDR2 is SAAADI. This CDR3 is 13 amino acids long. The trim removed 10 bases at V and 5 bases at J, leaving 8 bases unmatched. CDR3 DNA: TGCGCCATTGCCAGGGGGTTAAACAATGAGCAGTTCTTC. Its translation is CAIARGLNNEQFF.

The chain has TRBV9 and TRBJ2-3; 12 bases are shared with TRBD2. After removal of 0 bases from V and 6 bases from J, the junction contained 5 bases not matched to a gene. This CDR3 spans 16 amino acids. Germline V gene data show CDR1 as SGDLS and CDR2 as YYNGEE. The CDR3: CASSVERLAGADTQYF. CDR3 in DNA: TGTGCCAGCAGCGTAGAACGACTAGCGGGAGCGGATACGCAGTATTTT.

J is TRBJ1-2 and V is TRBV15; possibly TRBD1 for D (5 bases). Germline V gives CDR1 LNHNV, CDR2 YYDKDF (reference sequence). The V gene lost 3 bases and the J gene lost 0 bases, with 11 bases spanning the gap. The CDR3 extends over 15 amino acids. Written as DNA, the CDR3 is TGTGCCACCAGCAGTGACAGCGAAGCTAACTATGGCTACACCTTC. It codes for CATSSDSEANYGYTF.

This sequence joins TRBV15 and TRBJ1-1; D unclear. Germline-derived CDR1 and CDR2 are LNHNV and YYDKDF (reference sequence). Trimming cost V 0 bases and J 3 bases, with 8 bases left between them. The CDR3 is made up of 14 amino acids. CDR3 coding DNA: TGTGCCACCAGCAGAGATCGCGGGGACACTGAAGCTTTCTTT. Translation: CATSRDRGDTEAFF.

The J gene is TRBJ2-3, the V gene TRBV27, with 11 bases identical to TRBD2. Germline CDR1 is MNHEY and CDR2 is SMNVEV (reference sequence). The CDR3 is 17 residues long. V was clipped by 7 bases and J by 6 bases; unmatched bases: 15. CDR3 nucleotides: TGTGCCAGCACCCACTTGGGCGTGGCTAGCGGGAGGGATACGCAGTATTTT. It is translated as CASTHLGVASGRDTQYF.

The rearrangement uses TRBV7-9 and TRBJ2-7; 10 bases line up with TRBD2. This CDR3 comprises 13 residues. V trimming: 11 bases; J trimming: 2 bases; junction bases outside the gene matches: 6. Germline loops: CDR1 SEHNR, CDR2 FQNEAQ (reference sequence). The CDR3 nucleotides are TGTGCCTGGCTAGCGGGAGCCCCCTACGAGCAGTACTTC. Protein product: CAWLAGAPYEQYF.

The CDR3 reads CASSLGQGDHYGYTF. The CDR3, as DNA: TGTGCCAGCAGCTTAGGACAGGGAGACCACTATGGCTACACCTTC. The chain joins TRBV9 to TRBJ1-2; 8 bases are shared with TRBD1. The CDR3 has 15 residues. Germline CDR1 is SGDLS and CDR2 is YYNGEE. V lost 4 bases and J lost 3; bases outside the gene matches: 8.

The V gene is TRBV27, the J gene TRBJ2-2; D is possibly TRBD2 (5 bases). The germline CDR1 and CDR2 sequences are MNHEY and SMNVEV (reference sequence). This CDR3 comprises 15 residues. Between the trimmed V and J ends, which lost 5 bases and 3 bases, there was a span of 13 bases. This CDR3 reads CASSAEGLYTGELFF. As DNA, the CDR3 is TGTGCCAGCAGTGCCGAGGGCCTCTACACCGGGGAGCTGTTTTTT.

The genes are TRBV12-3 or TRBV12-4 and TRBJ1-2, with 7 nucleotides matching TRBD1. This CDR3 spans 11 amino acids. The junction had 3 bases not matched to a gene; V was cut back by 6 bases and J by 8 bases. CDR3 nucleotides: TGTGCCAGCAGGAACAGGGGAGGCTACACCTTC. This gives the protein CASRNRGGYTF.

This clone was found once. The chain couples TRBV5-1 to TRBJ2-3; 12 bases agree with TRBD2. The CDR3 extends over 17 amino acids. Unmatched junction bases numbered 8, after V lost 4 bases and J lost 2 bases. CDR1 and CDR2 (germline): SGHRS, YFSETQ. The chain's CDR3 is CASSQGGTSGFTDTQYF. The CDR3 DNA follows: TGCGCCAGCAGCCAGGGCGGGACTAGCGGGTTCACAGATACGCAGTATTTT. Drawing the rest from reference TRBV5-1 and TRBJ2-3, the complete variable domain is KAGVTQTPRYLIKTRGQQVTLSCSPISGHRSVSWYQQTPGQGLQFLFEYFSETQRNKGNFPGRFSGRQFSNSRSEMNVSTLELGDSALYLCASSQGGTSGFTDTQYFGPGTRLTVL.

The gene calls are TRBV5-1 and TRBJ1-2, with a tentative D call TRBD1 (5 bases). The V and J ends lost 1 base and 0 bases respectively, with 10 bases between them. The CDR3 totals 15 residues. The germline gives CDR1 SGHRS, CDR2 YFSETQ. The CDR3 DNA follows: TGCGCCAGCAGCTTGCAGGGCGATGCTAACTATGGCTACACCTTC. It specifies CASSLQGDANYGYTF.

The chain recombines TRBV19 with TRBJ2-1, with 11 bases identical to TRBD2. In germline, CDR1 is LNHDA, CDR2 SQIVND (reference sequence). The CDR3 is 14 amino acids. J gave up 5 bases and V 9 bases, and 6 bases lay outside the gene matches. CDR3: CASSRLAGHNEQFF. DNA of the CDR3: TGTGCCAGCTCCCGACTAGCGGGGCACAATGAGCAGTTCTTC.

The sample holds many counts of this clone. CDR3 sequence reads: CATSTSKLSSNEQFF. The CDR3 region has the DNA TGTGCCACCAGCACATCAAAACTGAGCTCCAATGAGCAGTTCTTC. V and J are TRBV15 and TRBJ2-1, with D unclear. The V gene's germline CDR1 is LNHNV and CDR2 YYDKDF (reference sequence). Deletions cut 4 bases from V and 6 bases from J, with 16 bases between. CDR3 size: 15 residues.

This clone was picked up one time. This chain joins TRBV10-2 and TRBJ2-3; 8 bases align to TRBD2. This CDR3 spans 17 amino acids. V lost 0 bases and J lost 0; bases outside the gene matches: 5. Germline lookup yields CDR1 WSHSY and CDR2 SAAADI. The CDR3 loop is CASSESNTGGSTDTQYF. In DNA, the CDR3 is TGCGCCAGCAGTGAGTCGAATACGGGGGGGAGCACAGATACGCAGTATTTT.

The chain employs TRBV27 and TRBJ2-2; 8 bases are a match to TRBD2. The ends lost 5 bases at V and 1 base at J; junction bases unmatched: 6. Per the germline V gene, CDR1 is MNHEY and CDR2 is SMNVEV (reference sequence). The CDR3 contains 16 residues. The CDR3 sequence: CASSTLSGKNTGELFF. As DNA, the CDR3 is TGTGCCAGCAGTACACTTAGCGGGAAGAACACCGGGGAGCTGTTTTTT.

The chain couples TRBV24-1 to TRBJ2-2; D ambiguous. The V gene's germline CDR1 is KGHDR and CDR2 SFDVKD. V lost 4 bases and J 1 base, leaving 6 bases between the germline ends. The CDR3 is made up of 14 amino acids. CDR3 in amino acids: CATSEYKNTGELFF. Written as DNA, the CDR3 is TGTGCCACCAGTGAGTATAAGAACACCGGGGAGCTGTTTTTT.

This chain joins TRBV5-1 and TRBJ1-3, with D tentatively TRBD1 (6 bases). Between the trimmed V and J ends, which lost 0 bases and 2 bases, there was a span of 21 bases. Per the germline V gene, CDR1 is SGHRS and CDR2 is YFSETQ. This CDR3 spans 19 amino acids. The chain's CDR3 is CASSLAGTARGYAGNTIYF. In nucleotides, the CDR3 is TGCGCCAGCAGCTTGGCCGGCACGGCAAGGGGGTATGCTGGAAACACCATATATTTT.

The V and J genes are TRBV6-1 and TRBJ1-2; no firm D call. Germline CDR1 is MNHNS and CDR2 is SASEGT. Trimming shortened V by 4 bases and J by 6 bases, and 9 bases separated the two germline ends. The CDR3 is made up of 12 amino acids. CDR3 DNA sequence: TGTGCCAGCAGTGTAGCGGGAGATGGCTACACCTTC. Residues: CASSVAGDGYTF.

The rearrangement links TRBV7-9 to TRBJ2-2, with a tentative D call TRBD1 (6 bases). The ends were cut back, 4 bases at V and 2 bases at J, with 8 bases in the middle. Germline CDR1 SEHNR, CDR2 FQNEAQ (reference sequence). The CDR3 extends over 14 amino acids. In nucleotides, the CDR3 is TGTGCCAGCAGCTCGACAGGAAACACCGGGGAGCTGTTTTTT. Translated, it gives CASSSTGNTGELFF.

CDR3 bases: TGCAGCACCCGTGGGGGAGGAAACACTGAAGCTTTCTTT. The encoded protein is CSTRGGGNTEAFF. The rearrangement links TRBV29-1 to TRBJ1-1, with a possible D match to TRBD1 (5 bases). This CDR3 region has 13 residues. The germline V and J ends were trimmed by 8 bases and 2 bases, with 15 bases remaining between them. Germline CDR1 SQVTM, CDR2 ANQGSEA.

CDR3 DNA sequence: TGTGCCAGCAGCTTCGGCTACTCGGGCAATGAGCAGTTCTTC. It yields the protein CASSFGYSGNEQFF. The V and J genes are TRBV7-2 and TRBJ2-1, with D unclear. V lost 3 bases and J lost 6, with 12 bases in between. Per germline, CDR1 SGHTA and CDR2 FQGNSA. The CDR3 is made up of 14 amino acids.

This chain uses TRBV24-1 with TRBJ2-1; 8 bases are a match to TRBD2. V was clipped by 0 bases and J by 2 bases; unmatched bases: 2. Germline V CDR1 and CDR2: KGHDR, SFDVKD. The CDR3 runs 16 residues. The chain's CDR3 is CATSDLSGGPYNEQFF. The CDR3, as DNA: TGTGCCACCAGTGATTTGAGCGGGGGCCCCTACAATGAGCAGTTCTTC.

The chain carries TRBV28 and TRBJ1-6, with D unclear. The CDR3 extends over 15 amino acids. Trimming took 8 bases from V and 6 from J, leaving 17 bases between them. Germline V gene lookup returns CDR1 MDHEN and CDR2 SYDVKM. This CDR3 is CASAGAGTGNSPLHF. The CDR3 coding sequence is TGTGCCAGCGCTGGTGCAGGAACTGGTAATTCACCCCTCCACTTT.

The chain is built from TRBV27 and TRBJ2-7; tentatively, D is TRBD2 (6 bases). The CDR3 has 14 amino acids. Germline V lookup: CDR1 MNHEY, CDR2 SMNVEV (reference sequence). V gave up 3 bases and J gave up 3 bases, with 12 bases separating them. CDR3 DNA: TGTGCCAGCAGTTTCTTTGCGGGAAGCTACGAGCAGTACTTC. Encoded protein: CASSFFAGSYEQYF.

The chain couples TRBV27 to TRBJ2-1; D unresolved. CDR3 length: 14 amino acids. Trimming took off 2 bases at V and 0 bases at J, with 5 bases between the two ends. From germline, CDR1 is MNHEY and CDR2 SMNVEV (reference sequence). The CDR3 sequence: CASSLRSSYNEQFF. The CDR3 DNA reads TGTGCCAGCAGTTTACGTAGCTCCTACAATGAGCAGTTCTTC.

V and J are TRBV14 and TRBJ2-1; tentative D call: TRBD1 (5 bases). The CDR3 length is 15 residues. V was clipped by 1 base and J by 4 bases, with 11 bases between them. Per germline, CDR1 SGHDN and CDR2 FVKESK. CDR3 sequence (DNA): TGTGCCAGCAGCCAAGGGCCAGGGCTTTACAATGAGCAGTTCTTC. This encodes CASSQGPGLYNEQFF.